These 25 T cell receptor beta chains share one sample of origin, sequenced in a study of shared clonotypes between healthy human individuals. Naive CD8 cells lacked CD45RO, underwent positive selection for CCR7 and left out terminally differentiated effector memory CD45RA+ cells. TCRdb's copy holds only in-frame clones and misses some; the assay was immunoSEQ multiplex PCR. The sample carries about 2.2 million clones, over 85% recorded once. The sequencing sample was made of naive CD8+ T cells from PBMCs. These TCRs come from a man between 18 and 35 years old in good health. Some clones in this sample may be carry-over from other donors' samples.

The CDR3 region has the DNA TGTGCCAGCAGCTTTGGGACAGGGAACGGCTACACCTTC. Its translation is CASSFGTGNGYTF. The chain has TRBV11-2 and TRBJ1-2; 9 bases are a match to TRBD1. CDR1 is SGHAT, CDR2 FQNNGV, per germline. V lost 3 bases and J lost 8; bases outside the gene matches: 4. This CDR3 comprises 13 residues. Full variable domain (outside the CDR3, taken from reference TRBV11-2 and TRBJ1-2): EAGVAQSPRYKIIEKRQSVAFWCNPISGHATLYWYQQILGQGPKLLIQFQNNGVVDDSQLPKDRFSAERLKGVDSTLKIQPAKLEDSAVYLCASSFGTGNGYTFGSGTRLTVV.

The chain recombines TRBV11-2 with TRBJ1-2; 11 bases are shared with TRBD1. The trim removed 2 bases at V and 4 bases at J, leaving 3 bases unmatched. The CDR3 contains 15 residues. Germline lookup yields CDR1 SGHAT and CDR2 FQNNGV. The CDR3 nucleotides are TGTGCCAGCAGCTTACGGACAGGGGGCCTCTATGGCTACACCTTC. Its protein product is CASSLRTGGLYGYTF.

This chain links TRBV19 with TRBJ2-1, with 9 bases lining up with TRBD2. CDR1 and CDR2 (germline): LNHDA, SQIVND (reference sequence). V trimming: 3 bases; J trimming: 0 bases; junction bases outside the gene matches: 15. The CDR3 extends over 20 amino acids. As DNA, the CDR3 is TGTGCCAGTAGTATTTGGGCTAGCGGGAACCTCTATGACTCCTACAATGAGCAGTTCTTC. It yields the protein CASSIWASGNLYDSYNEQFF.

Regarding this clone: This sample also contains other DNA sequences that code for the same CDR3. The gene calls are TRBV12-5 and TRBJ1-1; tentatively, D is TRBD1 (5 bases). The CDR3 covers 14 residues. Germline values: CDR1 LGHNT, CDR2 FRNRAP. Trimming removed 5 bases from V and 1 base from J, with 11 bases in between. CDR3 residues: CASGPGTENTEAFF. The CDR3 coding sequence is TGTGCTAGTGGTCCAGGGACGGAGAACACTGAAGCTTTCTTT. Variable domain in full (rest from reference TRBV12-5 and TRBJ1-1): DARVTQTPRHKVTEMGQEVTMRCQPILGHNTVFWYRQTMMQGLELLAYFRNRAPLDDSGMPKDRFSAEMPDATLATLKIQPSEPRDSAVYFCASGPGTENTEAFFGQGTRLTVV.

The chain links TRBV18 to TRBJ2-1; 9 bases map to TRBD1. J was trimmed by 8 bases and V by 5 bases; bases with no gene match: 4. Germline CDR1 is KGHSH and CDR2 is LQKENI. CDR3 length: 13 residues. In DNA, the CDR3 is TGTGCCAGCTCATGGGACAGGGTCGATGAGCAGTTCTTC. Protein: CASSWDRVDEQFF.

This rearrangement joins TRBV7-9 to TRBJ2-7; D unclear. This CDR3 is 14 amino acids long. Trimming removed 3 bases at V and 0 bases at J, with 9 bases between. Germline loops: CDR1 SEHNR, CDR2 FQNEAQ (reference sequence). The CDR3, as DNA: TGTGCCAGCAGCTTCAGTGGGATCTCCTACGAGCAGTACTTC. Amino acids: CASSFSGISYEQYF.

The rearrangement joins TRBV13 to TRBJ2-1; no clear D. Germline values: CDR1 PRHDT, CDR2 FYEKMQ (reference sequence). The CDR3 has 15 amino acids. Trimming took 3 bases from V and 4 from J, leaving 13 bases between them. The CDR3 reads CASSFVRALYNEQFF. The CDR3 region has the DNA TGTGCCAGCAGCTTCGTCCGGGCCTTATACAATGAGCAGTTCTTC.

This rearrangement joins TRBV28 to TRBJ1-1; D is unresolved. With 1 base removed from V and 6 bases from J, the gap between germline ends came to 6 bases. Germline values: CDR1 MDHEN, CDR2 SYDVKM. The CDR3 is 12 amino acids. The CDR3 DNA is TGTGCCAGCAGTTTATCCGGCTCTGAAGCTTTCTTT. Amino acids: CASSLSGSEAFF.

CDR3 nucleotide sequence: TGTGCCAGCAGCTATATAACCCCTGGACTAGCGGGAGTATCCTACAATGAGCAGTTCTTC. This codes for CASSYITPGLAGVSYNEQFF. The rearrangement joins TRBV12-1 to TRBJ2-1; the D call of TRBD2 is as the table states it, not checked on the DNA. TRBV12-1 is given as a pseudogene. The CDR3 consists of 20 residues.

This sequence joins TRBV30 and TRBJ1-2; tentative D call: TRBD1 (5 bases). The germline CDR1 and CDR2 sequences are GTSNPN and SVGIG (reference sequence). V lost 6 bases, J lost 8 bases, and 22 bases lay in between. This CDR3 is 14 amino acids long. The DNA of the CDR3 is TGTGCCTGCAGGCTATCGGGACCCCTCAGGGGCTACACCTTC. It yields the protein CACRLSGPLRGYTF.

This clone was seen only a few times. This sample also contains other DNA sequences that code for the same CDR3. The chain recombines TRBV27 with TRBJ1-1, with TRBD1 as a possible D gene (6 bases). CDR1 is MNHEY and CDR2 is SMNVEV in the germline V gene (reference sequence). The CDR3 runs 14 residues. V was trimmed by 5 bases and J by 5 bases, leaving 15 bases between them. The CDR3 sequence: CASSLLVQGTEAFF. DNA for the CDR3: TGTGCCAGCAGTCTTCTAGTTCAGGGGACTGAAGCTTTCTTT.

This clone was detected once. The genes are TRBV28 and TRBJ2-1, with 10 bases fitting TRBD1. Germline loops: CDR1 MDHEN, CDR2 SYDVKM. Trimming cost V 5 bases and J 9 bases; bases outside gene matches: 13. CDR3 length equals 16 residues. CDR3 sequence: CASSTIGTGVLTEQFF. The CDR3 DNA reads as TGTGCCAGCAGTACTATAGGGACAGGGGTTCTCACTGAGCAGTTCTTC. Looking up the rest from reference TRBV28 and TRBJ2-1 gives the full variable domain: DVKVTQSSRYLVKRTGEKVFLECVQDMDHENMFWYRQDPGLGLRLIYFSYDVKMKEKGDIPEGYSVSREKKERFSLILESASTNQTSMYLCASSTIGTGVLTEQFFGPGTRLTVL.

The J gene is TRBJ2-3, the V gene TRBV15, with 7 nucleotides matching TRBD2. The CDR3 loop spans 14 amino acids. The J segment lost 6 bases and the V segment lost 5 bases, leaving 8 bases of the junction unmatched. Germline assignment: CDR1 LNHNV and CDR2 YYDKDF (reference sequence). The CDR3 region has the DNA TGTGCCACCAGCGTCGGGACTAATTCCGATACGCAGTATTTT. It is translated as CATSVGTNSDTQYF. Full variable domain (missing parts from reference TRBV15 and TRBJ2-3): DAMVIQNPRYQVTQFGKPVTLSCSQTLNHNVMYWYQQKSSQAPKLLFHYYDKDFNNEADTPDNFQSRRPNTSFCFLDIRSPGLGDTAMYLCATSVGTNSDTQYFGPGTRLTVL.

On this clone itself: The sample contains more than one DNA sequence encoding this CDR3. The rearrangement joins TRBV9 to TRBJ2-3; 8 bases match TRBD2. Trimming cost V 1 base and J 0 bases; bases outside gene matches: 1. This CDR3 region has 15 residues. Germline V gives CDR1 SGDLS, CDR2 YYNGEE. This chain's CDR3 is CASSVRGRSTDTQYF. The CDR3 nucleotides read TGTGCCAGCAGCGTACGCGGGAGGAGCACAGATACGCAGTATTTT.

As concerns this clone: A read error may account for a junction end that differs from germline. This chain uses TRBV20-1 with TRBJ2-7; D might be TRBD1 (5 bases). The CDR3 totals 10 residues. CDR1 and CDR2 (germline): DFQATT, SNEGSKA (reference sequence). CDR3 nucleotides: TGCAGTGCTAGAGGGGCAGGGATCCACTTC. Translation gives CSARGAGIHF.

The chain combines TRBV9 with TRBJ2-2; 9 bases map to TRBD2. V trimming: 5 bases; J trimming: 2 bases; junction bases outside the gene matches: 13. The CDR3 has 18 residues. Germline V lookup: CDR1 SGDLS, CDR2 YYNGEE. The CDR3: CASRPDPKTSGNTGELFF. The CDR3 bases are TGTGCCAGCAGGCCCGACCCGAAGACTAGCGGAAACACCGGGGAGCTGTTTTTT. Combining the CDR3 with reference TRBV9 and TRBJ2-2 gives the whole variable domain DSGVTQTPKHLITATGQRVTLRCSPRSGDLSVYWYQQSLDQGLQFLIQYYNGEERAKGNILERFSAQQFPDLHSELNLSSLELGDSALYFCASRPDPKTSGNTGELFFGEGSRLTVL.

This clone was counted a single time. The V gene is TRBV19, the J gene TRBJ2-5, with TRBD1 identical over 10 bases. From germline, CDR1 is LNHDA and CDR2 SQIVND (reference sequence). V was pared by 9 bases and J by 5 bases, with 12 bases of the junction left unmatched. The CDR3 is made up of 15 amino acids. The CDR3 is CASKWTGGYGETQYF. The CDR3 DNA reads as TGTGCCAGCAAATGGACAGGGGGATATGGTGAGACCCAGTACTTC.

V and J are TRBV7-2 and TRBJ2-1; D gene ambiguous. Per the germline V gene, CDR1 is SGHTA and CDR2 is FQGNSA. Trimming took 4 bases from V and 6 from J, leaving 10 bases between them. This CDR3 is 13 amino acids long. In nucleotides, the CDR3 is TGTGCCAGCAGCTCCGATTGGGGCAATGAGCAGTTCTTC. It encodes CASSSDWGNEQFF.

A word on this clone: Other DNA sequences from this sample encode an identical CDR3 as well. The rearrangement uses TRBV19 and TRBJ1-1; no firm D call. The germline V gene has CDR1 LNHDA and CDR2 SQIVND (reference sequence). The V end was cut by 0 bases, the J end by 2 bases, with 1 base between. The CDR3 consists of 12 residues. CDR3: CASSIDNTEAFF. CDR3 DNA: TGTGCCAGTAGTATAGACAACACTGAAGCTTTCTTT.

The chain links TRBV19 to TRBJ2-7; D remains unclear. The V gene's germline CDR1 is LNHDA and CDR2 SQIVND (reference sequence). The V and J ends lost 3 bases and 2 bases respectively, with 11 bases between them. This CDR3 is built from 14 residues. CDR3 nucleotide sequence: TGTGCCAGTAGTATGGTTGGGGAAGCCTACGAGCAGTACTTC. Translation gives CASSMVGEAYEQYF.

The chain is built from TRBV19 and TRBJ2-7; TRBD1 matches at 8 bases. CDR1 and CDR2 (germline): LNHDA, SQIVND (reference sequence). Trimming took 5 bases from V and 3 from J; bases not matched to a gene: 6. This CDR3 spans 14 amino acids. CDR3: CASSPTGVYYEQYF. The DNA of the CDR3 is TGTGCCAGTAGTCCGACAGGGGTCTACTACGAGCAGTACTTC.

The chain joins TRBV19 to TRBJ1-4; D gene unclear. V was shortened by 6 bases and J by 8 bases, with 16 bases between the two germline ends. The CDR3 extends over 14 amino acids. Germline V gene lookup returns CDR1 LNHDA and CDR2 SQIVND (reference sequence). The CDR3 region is CASSPWGEEEKLFF. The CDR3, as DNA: TGTGCCAGTAGCCCATGGGGAGAGGAAGAAAAACTGTTTTTT.

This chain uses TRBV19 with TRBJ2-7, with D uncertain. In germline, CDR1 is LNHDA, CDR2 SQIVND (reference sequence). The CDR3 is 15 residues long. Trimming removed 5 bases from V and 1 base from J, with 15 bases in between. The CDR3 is CASSPTKLPSYEQYF. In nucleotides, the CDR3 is TGTGCCAGTAGTCCGACGAAGTTGCCGTCCTACGAGCAGTACTTC.

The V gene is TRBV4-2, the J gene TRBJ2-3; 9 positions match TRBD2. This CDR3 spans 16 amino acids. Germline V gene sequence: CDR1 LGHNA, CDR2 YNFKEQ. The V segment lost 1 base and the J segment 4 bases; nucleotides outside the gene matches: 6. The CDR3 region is CASSQVLAGTADTQYF. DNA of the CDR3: TGTGCCAGCAGCCAAGTCCTAGCGGGAACGGCAGATACGCAGTATTTT.

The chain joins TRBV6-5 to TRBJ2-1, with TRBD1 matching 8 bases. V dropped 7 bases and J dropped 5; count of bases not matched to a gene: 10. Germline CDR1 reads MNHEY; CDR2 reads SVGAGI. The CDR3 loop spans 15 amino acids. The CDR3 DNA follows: TGTGCCAGCAATCCTCGGACAGGGTACAACAATGAGCAGTTCTTC. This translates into CASNPRTGYNNEQFF.